Below, 27 T cell receptor beta chains from the same sample are listed, as sequenced in a study of response to subunit inactivated influenza vaccine. TCRdb reprocessed the RT-PCR reads via MiXCR and lists one record per CDR3 protein. This sample has about 540,000 distinct CDR3 sequences, with around 25% found just once. This sample was shared with a second study, whose subject was T cells expressing NK-cell markers. According to that study: Production of TCR beta cDNA relied on 5'RACE template switching with UMIs.

The sample here was CD4+ T cells sorted from PBMCs, taken roughly 12 days after vaccination. Source of these receptors: a man in his fifties or sixties who received an inactivated influenza vaccine.

In this sample, this clonotype turned up a few times. The V and J genes are TRBV6-1 and TRBJ1-5; TRBD1 agrees at 9 bases. This CDR3 has 15 amino acids. Trimming took 6 bases from V and 6 from J; bases not matched to a gene: 9. CDR1 and CDR2 (germline): MNHNS, SASEGT. CDR3 residues: CASRSGTGRAQPQHF. For the CDR3, the DNA is TGTGCCAGCAGATCGGGGACAGGGAGGGCTCAGCCCCAGCATTTT.

The chain couples TRBV6-2 or TRBV6-3 to TRBJ2-5; D ambiguous. The V end lost 2 bases, the J end lost 7 bases, and 8 bases lay between the germline ends. From germline, CDR1 is MNHEY and CDR2 SVGEGT. The CDR3 sequence is 12 residues long. CDR3 region: CASSYPQRTQYF. The CDR3 DNA follows: TGTGCCAGCAGTTACCCCCAAAGGACCCAGTACTTC.

This clonotype has only a few counts. This chain connects TRBV29-1 to TRBJ2-7, with D maybe TRBD1 (7 bases). Germline CDR1 SQVTM, CDR2 ANQGSEA. The CDR3 extends over 14 amino acids. Between the trimmed V and J ends, which lost 6 bases and 6 bases, there was a span of 21 bases. Here the CDR3 reads CSVKEQGTGPEQYF. In DNA, the CDR3 is TGCAGCGTCAAGGAACAGGGGACTGGGCCCGAGCAGTACTTC.

This clonotype showed up many times. V and J are TRBV4-3 and TRBJ1-6, with D possibly being TRBD1 (6 bases). This CDR3 spans 14 amino acids. Between the trimmed V and J ends, which lost 1 base and 11 bases, there was a span of 12 bases. In germline, CDR1 is LGHNA, CDR2 YSLEER. The CDR3 DNA sequence: TGCGCCAGCAGCCAAGCCAGGGGCAGTGCACCCCTCCACTTT. Translation: CASSQARGSAPLHF.

V and J are TRBV4-1 and TRBJ2-3; TRBD2 might be the D (6 bases). In germline, CDR1 is MGHRA, CDR2 YSYEKL. V lost 4 bases to trimming and J lost 2 bases, with 10 bases between them. The CDR3 is made up of 14 amino acids. CDR3 sequence (DNA): TGCGCCAGCAGCCGCGGGGACCACACAGATACGCAGTATTTT. It yields the protein CASSRGDHTDTQYF.

This chain uses TRBV27 with TRBJ2-1; D gene ambiguous. Germline V gene sequence: CDR1 MNHEY, CDR2 SMNVEV (reference sequence). Trimming took 2 bases from V and 4 from J, leaving 6 bases between them. This CDR3 comprises 13 residues. Here the CDR3 reads CASSLNRYNEQFF. DNA of the CDR3: TGTGCCAGCAGTTTAAACAGATACAATGAGCAGTTCTTC.

This clonotype was seen repeatedly, ten times or more. The chain joins TRBV12-3 or TRBV12-4 to TRBJ1-1; TRBD1 matches at 7 bases. V shed 5 bases, J shed 1 base, and the junction held 10 bases outside the gene matches. The CDR3 is 16 residues long. The CDR3 bases are TGTGCCAGCAGTCCTGGACAGGCCTGGGGGAACACTGAAGCTTTCTTT. Translating it yields CASSPGQAWGNTEAFF.

This clonotype is categorized as medium-sized (0.01 to 0.1%). The chain combines TRBV7-2 with TRBJ2-7; 8 bases align to TRBD2. Germline V gene sequence: CDR1 SGHTA, CDR2 FQGNSA. This CDR3 has 15 amino acids. With 5 bases clipped from V and 2 bases from J, the junction kept 8 bases outside the gene matches. This CDR3 is CASSPLTGGTYEQYF. The CDR3 DNA is TGTGCCAGCAGCCCCCTAACGGGGGGGACCTACGAGCAGTACTTC. Full variable domain (remainder filled in from reference TRBV7-2 and TRBJ2-7): GAGVSQSPSNKVTEKGKDVELRCDPISGHTALYWYRQSLGQGLEFLIYFQGNSAPDKSGLPSDRFSAERTGGSVSTLTIQRTQQEDSAVYLCASSPLTGGTYEQYFGPGTRLTVT.

This chain links TRBV15 with TRBJ2-2; the D is unclear. CDR1 LNHNV and CDR2 YYDKDF come from the germline V gene (reference sequence). V was pared by 3 bases and J by 5 bases, with 13 bases between. CDR3 size: 15 residues. In DNA, the CDR3 is TGTGCCACCAGCAGCCCGACCATTGGGACCGGGGAGCTGTTTTTT. Protein sequence: CATSSPTIGTGELFF.

This clonotype was counted a few times. Here the CDR3 reads CAISEASSGNTIYF. The CDR3 nucleotides read TGTGCCATCAGTGAAGCGAGCTCTGGAAACACCATATATTTT. The chain carries TRBV10-3 and TRBJ1-3, with D hard to call. This CDR3 spans 14 amino acids. Germline V gene data show CDR1 as ENHRY and CDR2 as SYGVKD. With 3 bases removed from V and 0 bases from J, the gap between germline ends came to 6 bases.

The chain couples TRBV25-1 to TRBJ1-5, with D possibly being TRBD1 (6 bases). This CDR3 has 15 amino acids. CDR1 and CDR2 (germline): MGHDK, SYGVNS. V was shortened by 7 bases and J by 2 bases, with 15 bases between the two germline ends. Here the CDR3 reads CASMGTGGGNQPQHF. In DNA form, the CDR3 reads TGTGCCAGCATGGGCACGGGGGGCGGCAATCAGCCCCAGCATTTT.

The CDR3: CSASSGLKNYEQYF. CDR3 nucleotides: TGCAGTGCCTCCTCGGGACTAAAGAACTACGAGCAGTACTTC. This sequence joins TRBV20-1 and TRBJ2-7, with 7 bases matching TRBD2. This CDR3 contains 14 residues. The V gene end was trimmed by 6 bases and the J gene end by 3 bases; junction bases not matched to a gene: 11. CDR1 is DFQATT and CDR2 is SNEGSKA in the germline V gene (reference sequence).

This clonotype was picked up many times. The rearrangement uses TRBV11-2 and TRBJ2-2; 10 bases fit TRBD2. Trimming cost V 1 base and J 0 bases; bases outside gene matches: 5. This CDR3 has 18 residues. The V gene's germline CDR1 is SGHAT and CDR2 FQNNGV. This CDR3 reads CASSLGPSGRANTGELFF. The DNA for the CDR3 is TGTGCCAGCAGCTTAGGCCCTAGCGGGAGAGCGAACACCGGGGAGCTGTTTTTT. Supplemented by reference TRBV11-2 and TRBJ2-2, the full variable domain reads EAGVAQSPRYKIIEKRQSVAFWCNPISGHATLYWYQQILGQGPKLLIQFQNNGVVDDSQLPKDRFSAERLKGVDSTLKIQPAKLEDSAVYLCASSLGPSGRANTGELFFGEGSRLTVL.

This clonotype was seen only a few times. The chain employs TRBV27 and TRBJ2-7, with D possibly TRBD1 on 6 matching bases. Germline V gives CDR1 MNHEY, CDR2 SMNVEV (reference sequence). This CDR3 has 15 residues. The V gene lost 3 bases and the J gene lost 2 bases, with 14 bases spanning the gap. This chain's CDR3 is CASSFQGTSPYEQYF. CDR3 coding DNA: TGTGCCAGCAGTTTCCAGGGGACGTCTCCCTACGAGCAGTACTTC.

J is TRBJ2-3 and V is TRBV20-1, with D perhaps TRBD1 (6 bases). V was clipped by 4 bases and J by 2 bases, with 13 bases between them. Looked up from germline, CDR1 is DFQATT and CDR2 is SNEGSKA (reference sequence). CDR3 size: 14 residues. The CDR3 nucleotides read TGCAGTGCTAAAGTCAGGGGCCCCACAGATACGCAGTATTTT. This translates into CSAKVRGPTDTQYF.

The rearrangement joins TRBV4-2 to TRBJ2-5; D may match TRBD1 or TRBD2 (6 bases each). This CDR3 contains 16 residues. V was cut by 1 base and J by 2 bases, with 14 bases left in between. From germline, CDR1 is LGHNA and CDR2 YNFKEQ. The chain's CDR3 is CASSQARGRIQETQYF. The DNA for the CDR3 is TGTGCCAGCAGCCAAGCCCGGGGGCGGATACAAGAGACCCAGTACTTC.

This clonotype was counted between two and nine times. The V gene is TRBV12-3 or TRBV12-4, the J gene TRBJ2-1; D is unclear. This CDR3 region has 11 residues. The V end lost 6 bases, the J end lost 5 bases, and 5 bases lay between the germline ends. Here the CDR3 reads CASSWNNEQFF. CDR3 coding DNA: TGTGCCAGCAGCTGGAACAATGAGCAGTTCTTC.

This clonotype was counted between two and nine times. V is TRBV5-1 and J is TRBJ2-7, with 8 bases fitting TRBD2. Germline CDR1 is SGHRS and CDR2 is YFSETQ. The V segment lost 3 bases and the J segment 2 bases; nucleotides outside the gene matches: 7. The CDR3 totals 15 residues. The DNA for the CDR3 is TGCGCCAGCAGCTCCGGGACTAGGAGACCCTACGAGCAGTACTTC. This translates into CASSSGTRRPYEQYF. Based on the CDR3 plus reference TRBV5-1 and TRBJ2-7, the full variable domain is KAGVTQTPRYLIKTRGQQVTLSCSPISGHRSVSWYQQTPGQGLQFLFEYFSETQRNKGNFPGRFSGRQFSNSRSEMNVSTLELGDSALYLCASSSGTRRPYEQYFGPGTRLTVT.

This clonotype was recorded a few times. The chain recombines TRBV7-2 with TRBJ2-3, with TRBD2 matching 10 bases. After removal of 0 bases from V and 5 bases from J, the junction contained 8 bases not matched to a gene. Germline CDR1 SGHTA, CDR2 FQGNSA. The CDR3 covers 17 residues. The CDR3 DNA is TGTGCCAGCAGCTTAGCCGCAGCGGGGGGGGGTCAAGATACGCAGTATTTT. Amino acid sequence: CASSLAAAGGGQDTQYF.

The V and J genes are TRBV6-1 and TRBJ2-5; weak D call: TRBD2 (5 bases). CDR1 and CDR2 from the germline V gene are MNHNS and SASEGT. The CDR3 is made up of 14 amino acids. V lost 4 bases to trimming and J lost 0 bases, with 9 bases between them. The CDR3 spells CASSGTRNQETQYF. CDR3 bases: TGTGCCAGCAGTGGAACTAGAAACCAAGAGACCCAGTACTTC.

Only a few counts were recorded for this clonotype. This sequence joins TRBV5-1 and TRBJ1-2; possible D gene TRBD1, 5 bases. Trimming removed 4 bases from V and 0 bases from J, with 13 bases in between. The CDR3 spans 15 residues. CDR1 and CDR2 (germline): SGHRS, YFSETQ. The CDR3 DNA sequence: TGCGCCAGCAGCGTGGGGATCAGGGCTAACTATGGCTACACCTTC. Amino acids: CASSVGIRANYGYTF. The full variable domain, completed using reference TRBV5-1 and TRBJ1-2, is KAGVTQTPRYLIKTRGQQVTLSCSPISGHRSVSWYQQTPGQGLQFLFEYFSETQRNKGNFPGRFSGRQFSNSRSEMNVSTLELGDSALYLCASSVGIRANYGYTFGSGTRLTVV.

The chain carries TRBV2 and TRBJ1-1; D unclear. The CDR3 runs 15 residues. V dropped 5 bases and J dropped 1 base, with 14 bases sitting between them. Per the germline V gene, CDR1 is SNHLY and CDR2 is FYNNEI. The CDR3 is CASSMRGPWNTEAFF. The CDR3 DNA reads TGTGCCAGCAGTATGCGAGGGCCCTGGAACACTGAAGCTTTCTTT.

The V call is TRBV6-2 or TRBV6-3, the J call TRBJ2-3; possibly TRBD2 for D (5 bases). The CDR3 is 12 residues long. The germline CDR1 and CDR2 sequences are MNHEY and SVGEGT. The ends were cut back, 6 bases at V and 9 bases at J, with 13 bases in the middle. CDR3 sequence: CASSFGENTQYF. The CDR3 nucleotides are TGTGCCAGCAGCTTTGGGGAGAACACGCAGTATTTT.

The chain uses TRBV11-2 and TRBJ2-3, with TRBD1 identical over 8 bases. Losses at the gene ends were 1 base for V and 4 bases for J; bases not matched to a gene: 7. This CDR3 has 16 amino acids. Germline V CDR1 and CDR2: SGHAT, FQNNGV. The CDR3, as DNA: TGTGCCAGCAGCTTAGTTGGACAGGGTATCGCAGATACGCAGTATTTT. Translation: CASSLVGQGIADTQYF.

The chain links TRBV7-9 to TRBJ1-1; D is undetermined. This CDR3 has 12 amino acids. Germline CDR1 reads SEHNR; CDR2 reads FQNEAQ (reference sequence). Trimming cost V 4 bases and J 10 bases, with 13 bases left between them. The CDR3 DNA sequence: TGTGCCAGCAGCTCGCAATTCGAGGCAGCTTTCTTT. As protein: CASSSQFEAAFF.

This clonotype has only a few counts. This rearrangement joins TRBV11-2 to TRBJ1-1, with a possible D match to TRBD1 (6 bases). The CDR3 totals 15 residues. With 0 bases removed from V and 0 bases from J, the gap between germline ends came to 8 bases. Germline V gives CDR1 SGHAT, CDR2 FQNNGV. Written as DNA, the CDR3 is TGTGCCAGCAGCTTAGAACAGGGACTGAACACTGAAGCTTTCTTT. Amino acid sequence: CASSLEQGLNTEAFF.

This clonotype was detected only a few times. The chain employs TRBV9 and TRBJ1-1; the match to TRBD1 covers 10 bases. J was trimmed by 4 bases and V by 4 bases; bases with no gene match: 7. The length of the CDR3 is 15 residues. From germline, CDR1 is SGDLS and CDR2 YYNGEE. This CDR3 is CASSPDRTGGTEAFF. The CDR3 DNA reads TGTGCCAGCAGCCCCGATAGGACAGGGGGCACTGAAGCTTTCTTT.